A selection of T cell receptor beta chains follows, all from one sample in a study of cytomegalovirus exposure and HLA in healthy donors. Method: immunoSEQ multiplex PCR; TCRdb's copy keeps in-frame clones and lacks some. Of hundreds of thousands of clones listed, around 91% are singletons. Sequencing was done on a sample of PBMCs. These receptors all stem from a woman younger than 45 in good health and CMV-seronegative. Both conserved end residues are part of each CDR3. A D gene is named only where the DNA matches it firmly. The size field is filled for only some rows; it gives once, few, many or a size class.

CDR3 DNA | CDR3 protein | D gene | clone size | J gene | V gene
TGTGCCAGCAGTTTCCAGGGAAACACTGAAGCTTTCTTT | CASSFQGNTEAFF | NA | once | TRBJ1-1 | TRBV27
TGTGCCAGCAGTCAACAGGGGGCGGGAGGCTACACCTTC | CASSQQGAGGYTF | TRBD1 | NA | TRBJ1-2 | TRBV28
TGTGCCAGCAGCCCCCCAGCGGGAGCGGCCGAGCAGTACTTC | CASSPPAGAAEQYF | TRBD2 | once | TRBJ2-7 | TRBV7-9
TGTGCCAGCAGCCAAGGGCTCACCGGGGCGAACACCGGGGAGCTGTTTTTT | CASSQGLTGANTGELFF | NA | NA | TRBJ2-2 | TRBV14
TGTGCCAGCAGGAGGCACTACGAGCAGTACTTC | CASRRHYEQYF | NA | NA | TRBJ2-7 | TRBV21-1
TGCAGCGCAGGAGACAATGAGCAGTTCTTC | CSAGDNEQFF | NA | NA | TRBJ2-1 | TRBV29-1
TGTGCCACCAGCAGAGATCGCCGGAGGAGTAATGAAAAACTGTTTTTT | CATSRDRRRSNEKLFF | NA | NA | TRBJ1-4 | TRBV15
TGTGCCATAAAATTGGACAGGGTGAACACTGAAGCTTTCTTT | CAIKLDRVNTEAFF | TRBD1 | NA | TRBJ1-1 | TRBV28
TGTGCCAGCAGCGTAGATGATAGCGGGACCTACGAGCAGTACTTC | CASSVDDSGTYEQYF | TRBD2 | NA | TRBJ2-7 | TRBV9
TGTGCCAGCATGGGACAGGGTACTTCGAAAGAAAAACTGTTTTTT | CASMGQGTSKEKLFF | TRBD1 | NA | TRBJ1-4 | TRBV2
TGCGCCAGCAGTGAGTCGAAAAACAGGGGGCTCACTGAAGCTTTCTTT | CASSESKNRGLTEAFF | TRBD1 | few | TRBJ1-1 | TRBV10-2
TGTGCCAGCAGTTACAGGACGGAGGCCTATGGCTACACCTTC | CASSYRTEAYGYTF | NA | NA | TRBJ1-2 | TRBV6-5
TGTGCCAGCAGCTTAGGGAGGGGTGGGGACGAGCAGTACTTC | CASSLGRGGDEQYF | NA | NA | TRBJ2-7 | TRBV7-9
TGTGCCAGCAGCTTAGGGGGGCGAGCCAAAAACATTCAGTACTTC | CASSLGGRAKNIQYF | NA | NA | TRBJ2-4 | TRBV13
TGTGCCAGCTGGGACGCGGGTGGCTACGAGCAGTACTTC | CASWDAGGYEQYF | NA | NA | TRBJ2-7 | TRBV5-6
TGTGCCAGTTTAGCGGAAATGACAGATACGCAGTATTTT | CASLAEMTDTQYF | NA | NA | TRBJ2-3 | TRBV2
TGTGCCAGCAGTTTCTCTGGGACAGCCTACGAGCAGTACTTC | CASSFSGTAYEQYF | TRBD1 | NA | TRBJ2-7 | TRBV28
TGTGCCAGCAGCCTGGGAGCTTCTGAGCAGTTCTTC | CASSLGASEQFF | NA | NA | TRBJ2-1 | TRBV2
TGTGCCAGCAGCTTGGGGTCGGGACTAGCGGGATACGAGCAGTACTTC | CASSLGSGLAGYEQYF | TRBD2 | NA | TRBJ2-7 | TRBV5-4
TGTGCCAGCAGCCAGGGAGCCGGCACCGGGGAGCTGTTTTTT | CASSQGAGTGELFF | NA | NA | TRBJ2-2 | TRBV4-2
TGTGCCAGCAGTCAGGACAGGGGCCCCTACGAGCAGTACTTC | CASSQDRGPYEQYF | TRBD1 | NA | TRBJ2-7 | TRBV6-1
TGTGCCAGCAGCGAAGGTCACCCCGGGGGAATGGAGACCCAGTACTTC | CASSEGHPGGMETQYF | NA | NA | TRBJ2-5 | TRBV9
TGTGCCAGCAGTTTCAGGCTGACAGGGGAGACGCAGTATTTT | CASSFRLTGETQYF | TRBD1 | NA | TRBJ2-3 | TRBV28
TGTGCCAGCAGCCCAGCTGGCGACTCCTACGAGCAGTACTTC | CASSPAGDSYEQYF | NA | NA | TRBJ2-7 | TRBV13
TGTGCCAGCAGCCCCCGACAGGGACCCTATGGCTACACCTTC | CASSPRQGPYGYTF | TRBD1 | NA | TRBJ1-2 | TRBV11-2
TGTGCCAGCAGCTTAAACCTCGGGACTGGCACAGATACGCAGTATTTT | CASSLNLGTGTDTQYF | NA | NA | TRBJ2-3 | TRBV7-3
TGTGCCAGCAGCGTAGTACCTAGCGGTTACAATGAGCAGTTCTTC | CASSVVPSGYNEQFF | TRBD2 | NA | TRBJ2-1 | TRBV9
TGTGCCAGCAGCTTACTGCGACAGGGTAGTGATCAGCCCCAGCATTTT | CASSLLRQGSDQPQHF | TRBD1 | NA | TRBJ1-5 | TRBV7-9
TGTGCCAGCAGCTTAGGGACCATCACCGGGGAGCTGTTTTTT | CASSLGTITGELFF | NA | once | TRBJ2-2 | TRBV7-3